The 2 T cell receptor beta chains reported below all come from one sample, sequenced in a study of blood T cell repertoires in COVID-19. Using immunoSEQ multiplex PCR, the repertoire was profiled, and TCRdb retains in-frame clones only, with some absent. This table has about 240,000 clones, 87% appearing once. Source material: peripheral blood. These receptors were obtained from a man in his 60s who had recovered from COVID-19.

The J gene is TRBJ1-1, the V gene TRBV5-1; 8 bases line up with TRBD1. Germline CDR1 SGHRS, CDR2 YFSETQ. V shed 1 base and J 1 base; nucleotides not matched to a gene: 3. This CDR3 is 15 amino acids long. The CDR3 loop is CASSLRTGTNTEAFF. The CDR3, as DNA: TGCGCCAGCAGCTTGAGGACAGGGACGAACACTGAAGCTTTCTTT.

The chain carries TRBV4-2 and TRBJ1-4; tentatively, D is TRBD1 (6 bases). Trimming removed 0 bases from V and 4 bases from J, with 15 bases in between. CDR1 is LGHNA and CDR2 is YNFKEQ in the germline V gene. The CDR3 length is 17 residues. CDR3 residues: CASSQDEGRGSNEKLFF. In DNA form, the CDR3 reads TGTGCCAGCAGCCAAGATGAGGGCAGGGGCAGTAATGAAAAACTGTTTTTT.